The clone carrying this T cell receptor (beta chain) has a single count. Its antigen is undetermined. This sample is part of a study of T cell responses to AZD1222 COVID-19 vaccine. The protocol was immunoSEQ multiplex PCR, while the TCRdb copy is restricted to in-frame clones and leaves out a portion. Here the sample spans about 120,000 clones, 90% being singletons. Overall study results and limits: It was only after the peak T cell response that any repertoires were sampled. Targets within unmutated variant regions were reportedly found for nearly half of spike-specific TCRs. Donors were mostly white British, more females; clonal diversity possibly underestimated.

The V end lost 5 bases, the J end lost 7 bases, and 18 bases lay between the germline ends. Germline-derived CDR1 and CDR2 are MNHNY and SVGAGI (reference sequence). The CDR3 is made up of 15 amino acids. V gene TRBV6-6 combines with J gene TRBJ1-5; D is perhaps TRBD1 (6 bases). The sample in question was peripheral blood, obtained on day 0 of AZD1222 vaccination. This TCR derives from an adult in good health. CDR3 sequence: CASSHIRGVEQPQHF. The CDR3 nucleotides are TGTGCCAGCAGTCATATTAGGGGGGTGGAACAGCCCCAGCATTTT.